These T cell receptor beta chains were read from a single sample in a study of T-cell memory formation after mild COVID-19. TCRdb called the 5' RACE reads again in MiXCR, with one record for every CDR3 protein. Found here are fewer than 200,000 distinct CDR3 sequences, around 13% of them singletons; the top ten hold approximately 3.4%. Material for sequencing was PBMCs or a T cell subset sorted from them (not recorded which). Receptors were obtained from a man aged 18 to 29 who had mild COVID-19 (a few samples of this study predate the infection). Cell type and time point are not known. Each CDR3 is given without its conserved first and last residue. Each record gives: V gene, CDR3 length, J gene, CDR3 protein.

TRBV28	11	TRBJ2-3	ASSLWPEDTQY
TRBV20-1	11	TRBJ2-3	SAREVAADTQY
TRBV12-3/TRBV12-4	16	TRBJ2-7	ASSSDWTGGITSYEQY
TRBV9	14	TRBJ1-1	ASSRTGQGGNTEAF
TRBV12-3/TRBV12-4	12	TRBJ1-1	ASSSHGQGTEAF
TRBV27	11	TRBJ1-2	ASSEQGFSGYT
TRBV2	11	TRBJ1-1	ASSEAGNPEAF
TRBV4-1	14	TRBJ2-3	ASSQETYPSTDTQY
TRBV6-2/TRBV6-3	15	TRBJ2-2	ASSYSLGSANTGELF
TRBV3-1	13	TRBJ2-3	ASSQEDRGQDTQY
TRBV5-1	13	TRBJ2-5	ASSTGRIGVETQY
TRBV10-3	11	TRBJ2-4	AVRGISKNIQY
TRBV19	13	TRBJ2-5	ASSTTGRAPETQY
TRBV18	13	TRBJ2-1	ASSPSTGWDNEQF
TRBV9	14	TRBJ2-7	ASSVQIAGGQDEQY
TRBV7-2	12	TRBJ2-7	ASSLVRQVYEQY
TRBV20-1	11	TRBJ2-3	SARVQGTDTQY
TRBV20-1	13	TRBJ2-1	SARDLGQGSNEQF
TRBV18	12	TRBJ2-3	ASSPDLSTDTQY
TRBV30	12	TRBJ2-2	AWSRSGVDGELF
TRBV7-2	12	TRBJ2-1	ASSLRGYQGEQF
TRBV12-3/TRBV12-4	11	TRBJ1-2	ASSGVQAAGYT
TRBV15	10	TRBJ1-6	ATSREGGPLH
TRBV5-1	14	TRBJ2-3	ASSLGGLALTDTQY
TRBV19	15	TRBJ2-6	ASKGDRAGPGANVLT
TRBV5-1	11	TRBJ2-5	ASSPPRAETQY
TRBV12-3/TRBV12-4	10	TRBJ1-1	ASRTMNTEAF
TRBV18	13	TRBJ2-5	ASSPPSRVLKTQY
TRBV4-1	14	TRBJ2-2	ASSHLSGDRAGELF
TRBV7-2	13	TRBJ1-6	ASSFIAGDNSPLH
TRBV5-1	11	TRBJ1-4	ASSLEANSKLF
TRBV20-1	11	TRBJ2-5	SKDGLVGETQY